This TCR beta chain was sequenced during a study of T cell changes during pregnancy in multiple sclerosis. Only in-frame clones appear in the TCRdb table, and some are missing; sequencing was by immunoSEQ multiplex PCR. The sample includes some 54,000 clones, around 93% of them seen just once. The CDR3 has 14 residues. V was trimmed by 4 bases and J by 0 bases, leaving 10 bases between them. Germline V gives CDR1 SGDLS, CDR2 YYNGEE. The receptor was isolated from a female donor with multiple sclerosis, enrolled in a pregnancy study. V and J are TRBV9 and TRBJ1-2; D is undetermined. The sample in question was peripheral blood, obtained after pregnancy. CDR3 in DNA: TGTGCCAGCAGCCCTGAGGGCACTAACTATGGCTACACCTTC. Translated, it gives CASSPEGTNYGYTF.